The following is a TCR beta chain sequence with its context. The sample originates from a study of immune evolution from preneoplasia to lung adenocarcinoma. The assay was immunoSEQ multiplex PCR, and TCRdb's table has in-frame clones only and misses some. The data contain some 4,700 clones, more than 65% of them singletons. The V and J ends lost 4 bases and 6 bases respectively, with 17 bases between them. The CDR3 length is 14 residues. The germline CDR1 and CDR2 sequences are SGHNT and YYREEE (reference sequence). Sequenced: FFPE adjacent normal lung tissue. This chain links TRBV5-4 with TRBJ2-7, with D possibly TRBD1 on 6 matching bases. This clonotype was obtained from a person aged 55-80 years with lung adenocarcinoma. CDR3 region: CASSANRDMSEQYF. The CDR3 DNA follows: TGTGCCAGCAGCGCGAACCGGGACATGAGCGAGCAGTACTTC.